What follows are 2 T cell receptor beta chains derived from one specimen sequenced in a study of shared clonotypes between healthy human individuals. Clones were sequenced by immunoSEQ multiplex PCR, and TCRdb holds only the in-frame ones, with some missing. Of about 490,000 clones listed, roughly 80% were seen once; the top ten hold over 9.5%. Sequencing input: PBMCs. The origin of the receptors is a woman aged 40 to 50 in good health. Some clones in this sample may be carry-over from other donors' samples.

This clone was observed a handful of times. With a far larger clone one base away, a read error is the likely cause. Additional DNA sequences in this sample encode the identical CDR3. V is TRBV7-9 and J is TRBJ1-1; no definite D call. Germline CDR1 reads SEHNR; CDR2 reads FQNEAQ (reference sequence). There are 12 residues in the CDR3. V was clipped by 1 base and J by 2 bases, with 2 bases between them. Here the CDR3 reads CASSLVNTEAFF. DNA of the CDR3: TGTGCCAGCAGCTTAGTAAACACTGAAGCTTTCTTT.

Remarks on this clone: A read error likely explains this, since a far larger clone differs by one base. The rearrangement joins TRBV28 to TRBJ2-3; D unresolved. The CDR3 length is 15 residues. In germline, CDR1 is MDHEN, CDR2 SYDVKM. V was cut by 3 bases and J by 7 bases, with 17 bases left in between. The CDR3 spells CASSFTAQVLNTQYF. For the CDR3, the DNA is TGTGCCAGCAGTTTTACGGCCCAAGTCCTCAATACGCAGTATTTT.